The sequence of this T cell receptor beta chain was determined in a study of blood T cells in healthy people across ages. The study recruited healthy Caucasian donors from Russia who were aged about 6 to 95. Staff drew around 10 milliliters of peripheral blood from each donor. Total RNA was extracted at no less than 6 micrograms per sample. Primers used in a second PCR of about 6 to 11 cycles were a sample-barcoded 5' primer and a J-beta primer mix. MiXCR was run by TCRdb on the 5' RACE reads, yielding one entry per CDR3 protein. There are about 770,000 distinct CDR3 sequences in the sample; approximately 44% occur only once, and roughly 19% lies in the top ten. Trimming cost V 4 bases and J 4 bases; bases outside gene matches: 7. The CDR3 runs 15 residues. Germline V gene lookup returns CDR1 SGHRS and CDR2 YFSETQ.

This receptor was obtained from a man aged 60 to 75 in good health. The source material was blood. The J gene is TRBJ2-1, the V gene TRBV5-1; 8 bases are a match to TRBD1. The CDR3: CASSDSGGAYNEQFF. CDR3 in DNA: TGCGCCAGCAGCGACTCAGGGGGCGCTTACAATGAGCAGTTCTTC.